This T cell receptor (beta chain) was documented in a study of CD8 T cells in ankylosing spondylitis. Study results and limitations: Earlier literature documents some of the motif variants in reactive arthritis synovial fluid and blood. Several highly homologous variants made up a TCR beta motif, and this motif appeared characteristic of ankylosing spondylitis blood. The disease-linked clones had a CD8+ phenotype and low blood frequencies. Reportedly, matched ankylosing spondylitis synovial fluid was significantly enriched for disease-linked clones.

The CDR3 contains 14 residues. Germline assignment: CDR1 SGHRS and CDR2 YFSETQ. The table lists this clonotype with many counts. Its antigen is not known. Germline and junction disagree at one end, which may indicate a read error. Using quantitative 5'-RACE with molecular barcodes, the authors made TCR beta libraries. TCRdb independently ran MiXCR on the 5' RACE reads; one entry per CDR3 protein. The data contain a few hundred thousand distinct CDR3 sequences, under 20% of them singletons. The TCR was taken from a male donor with ankylosing spondylitis. The material sequenced was blood, either unsorted or a sorted T cell fraction (not recorded which). This chain links TRBV5-1 with TRBJ1-4, with D perhaps TRBD1 (5 bases). The CDR3 DNA reads as TGTGCCAGCAGTTTGGGGGCAACTAATGAAAAACTGTTTTTT. Protein product: CASSLGATNEKLFF.